The rows below give T cell receptor beta chains drawn from one sample of a study of shared clonotypes between healthy human individuals. Repertoires were generated with immunoSEQ multiplex PCR, while TCRdb's copy carries only in-frame clones and drops some. The table lists about 2,500,000 clones, around nine tenths of them singletons. The sequenced sample was naive CD4+ T cells sorted from blood. Receptor source: a man aged 18 to 30 in good health. Each CDR3 is given with its conserved first and last residue.

length	V	J	CDR3
15	TRBV2	TRBJ2-2	CASSYRVGIPGELFF
14	TRBV12-5	TRBJ2-3	CASGLGTSIDTQYF
14	TRBV6-1	TRBJ2-1	CASSEITTYNEQFF
15	TRBV19	TRBJ2-7	CASRVSGTPTYEQYF
13	TRBV10-3	TRBJ1-1	CAISEVKVTEAFF
16	TRBV29-1	TRBJ2-7	CSVGGLAGESSYEQYF
16	TRBV4-1	TRBJ2-2	CASSQGLAENTGELFF
15	TRBV11-3	TRBJ2-1	CASSLRGVTYNEQFF
15	TRBV6-5	TRBJ1-4	CASRPQGLSNEKLFF
17	TRBV5-4	TRBJ1-5	CASSLDGTGGSNQPQHF
15	TRBV4-3	TRBJ2-7	CASSQLLAGLCEQYF
12	TRBV11-2	TRBJ2-7	CASSPDRGGQYF
14	TRBV7-8	TRBJ1-1	CASSLRTENTEAFF
12	TRBV30	TRBJ2-7	CAWAPRRHEQYF
14	TRBV28	TRBJ1-5	CASSPTQGFGPQHF
15	TRBV2	TRBJ2-7	CASSTLAGSSYEQYF
17	TRBV11-2	TRBJ2-4	CASSLTGSNLAKNIQYF
18	TRBV16	TRBJ2-6	CASSHRTGISSGANVLTF
16	TRBV6-1	TRBJ2-6	CASSGTGITGANVLTF
14	TRBV2	TRBJ2-3	CASSEGRNTDTQYF
13	TRBV30	TRBJ2-5	CAWSVSGPETQYF
14	TRBV2	TRBJ1-1	CASSVEDSKAEAFF
13	TRBV2	TRBJ2-6	CASRGSGANVLTF
14	TRBV5-1	TRBJ2-2	CASSPGLRTGELFF
15	TRBV5-1	TRBJ2-7	CASSLEGQGAGEQYF
15	TRBV6-5	TRBJ1-4	CASSYSGASNEKLFF
14	TRBV6-5	TRBJ2-5	CASTRTLAGEAQYF
13	TRBV2	TRBJ1-2	CASRSTGVYGYTF
18	TRBV19	TRBJ2-1	CASSESPLGLSPYNEQFF
14	TRBV6-5	TRBJ2-7	CASSGRTGVHEQYF
13	TRBV6-4	TRBJ1-5	CASSGGIGQPQHF
15	TRBV7-9	TRBJ2-5	CASSLSGGARETQYF
16	TRBV28	TRBJ1-1	CASMSRSGVRSTEAFF
20	TRBV4-1	TRBJ2-1	CASSQGASGGAVIAYNEQFF
13	TRBV11-2	TRBJ2-1	CASSLERFNEQFF
13	TRBV4-3	TRBJ1-4	CASSQERGEKLFF
14	TRBV18	TRBJ1-5	CASSPGQNRQPQHF